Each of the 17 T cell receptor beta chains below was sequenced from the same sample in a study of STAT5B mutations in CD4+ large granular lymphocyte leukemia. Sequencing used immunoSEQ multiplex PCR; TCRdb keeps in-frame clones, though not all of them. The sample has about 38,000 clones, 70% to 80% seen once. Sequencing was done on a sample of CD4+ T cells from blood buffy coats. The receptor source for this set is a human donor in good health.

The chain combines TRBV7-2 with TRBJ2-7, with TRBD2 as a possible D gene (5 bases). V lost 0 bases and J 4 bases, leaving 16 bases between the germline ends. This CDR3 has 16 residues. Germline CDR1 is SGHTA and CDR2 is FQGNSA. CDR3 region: CASSLALAVNLYEQYF. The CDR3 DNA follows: TGTGCCAGCAGCTTAGCGCTAGCTGTCAACTTATACGAGCAGTACTTC. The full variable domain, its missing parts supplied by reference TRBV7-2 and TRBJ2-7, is GAGVSQSPSNKVTEKGKDVELRCDPISGHTALYWYRQSLGQGLEFLIYFQGNSAPDKSGLPSDRFSAERTGGSVSTLTIQRTQQEDSAVYLCASSLALAVNLYEQYFGPGTRLTVT.

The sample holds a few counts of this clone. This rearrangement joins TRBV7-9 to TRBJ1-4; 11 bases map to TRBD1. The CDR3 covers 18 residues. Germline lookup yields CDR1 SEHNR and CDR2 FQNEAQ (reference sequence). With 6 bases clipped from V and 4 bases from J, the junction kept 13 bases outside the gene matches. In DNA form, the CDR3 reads TGTGCCAGCAGATACGGACAGGGGGCGGGAGAAGATAATGAAAAACTGTTTTTT. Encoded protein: CASRYGQGAGEDNEKLFF.

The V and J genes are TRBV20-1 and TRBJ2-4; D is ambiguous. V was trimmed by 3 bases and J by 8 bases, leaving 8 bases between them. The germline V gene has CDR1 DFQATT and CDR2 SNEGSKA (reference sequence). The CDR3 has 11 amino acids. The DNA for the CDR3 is TGCAGTGCTAGGGATTCACACATTCAGTACTTC. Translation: CSARDSHIQYF.

The CDR3 DNA follows: TGTGCCAGCAGCCCGACTAGGCTACAAGAGACCCAGTACTTC. This sequence encodes CASSPTRLQETQYF. The gene calls are TRBV7-2 and TRBJ2-5; perhaps TRBD2 as D (6 bases). Trimming removed 5 bases at V and 2 bases at J, with 12 bases between. CDR3 length: 14 amino acids. The germline gives CDR1 SGHTA, CDR2 FQGNSA. The full variable domain, rest sourced from reference TRBV7-2 and TRBJ2-5, is GAGVSQSPSNKVTEKGKDVELRCDPISGHTALYWYRQSLGQGLEFLIYFQGNSAPDKSGLPSDRFSAERTGGSVSTLTIQRTQQEDSAVYLCASSPTRLQETQYFGPGTRLLVL.

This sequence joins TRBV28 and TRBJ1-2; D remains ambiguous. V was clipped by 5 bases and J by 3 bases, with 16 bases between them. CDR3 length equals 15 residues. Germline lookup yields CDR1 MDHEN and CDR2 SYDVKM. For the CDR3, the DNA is TGTGCCAGCAGTGGTTCTTACACATCCTACTATGGCTACACCTTC. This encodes CASSGSYTSYYGYTF.

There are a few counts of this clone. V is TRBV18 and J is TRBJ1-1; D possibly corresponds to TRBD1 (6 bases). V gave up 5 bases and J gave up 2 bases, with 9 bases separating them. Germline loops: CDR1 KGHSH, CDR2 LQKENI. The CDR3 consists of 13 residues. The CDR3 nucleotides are TGTGCCAGCTCAAAGGGGGGAAACACTGAAGCTTTCTTT. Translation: CASSKGGNTEAFF. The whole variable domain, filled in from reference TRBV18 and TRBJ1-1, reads NAGVMQNPRHLVRRRGQEARLRCSPMKGHSHVYWYRQLPEEGLKFMVYLQKENIIDESGMPKERFSAEFPKEGPSILRIQQVVRGDSAAYFCASSKGGNTEAFFGQGTRLTVV.

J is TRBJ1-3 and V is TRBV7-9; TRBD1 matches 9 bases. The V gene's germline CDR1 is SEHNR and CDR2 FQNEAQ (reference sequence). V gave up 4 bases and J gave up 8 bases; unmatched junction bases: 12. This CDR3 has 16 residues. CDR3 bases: TGTGCCAGCAGCTCAAAATCCGGGACAGGGTTCCACACCATATATTTT. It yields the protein CASSSKSGTGFHTIYF.

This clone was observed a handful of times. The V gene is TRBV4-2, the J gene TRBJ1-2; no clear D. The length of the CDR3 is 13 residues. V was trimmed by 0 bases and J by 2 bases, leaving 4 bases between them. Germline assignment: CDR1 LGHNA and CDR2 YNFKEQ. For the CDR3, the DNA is TGTGCCAGCAGCCAAGACAGCAACTATGGCTACACCTTC. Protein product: CASSQDSNYGYTF.

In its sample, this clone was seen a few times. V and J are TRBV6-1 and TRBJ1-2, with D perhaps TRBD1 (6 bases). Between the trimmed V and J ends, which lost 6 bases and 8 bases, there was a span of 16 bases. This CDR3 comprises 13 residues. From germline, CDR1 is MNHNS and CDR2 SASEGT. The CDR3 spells CASSAGGAYGYTF. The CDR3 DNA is TGTGCCAGCAGCGCCGGGGGGGCGTACGGCTACACCTTC.

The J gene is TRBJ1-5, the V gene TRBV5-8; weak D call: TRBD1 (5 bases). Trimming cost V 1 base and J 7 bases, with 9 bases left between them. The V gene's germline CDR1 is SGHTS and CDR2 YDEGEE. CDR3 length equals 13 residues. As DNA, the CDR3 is TGTGCCAGCAGCTTGATCGGGGGACAGCCCCAGCATTTT. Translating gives CASSLIGGQPQHF.

The CDR3 is CASSDSVQRGGPNEQFF. CDR3 sequence (DNA): TGTGCCAGCAGTGACTCAGTACAGCGGGGGGGCCCCAATGAGCAGTTCTTC. The gene calls are TRBV6-4 and TRBJ2-1, with 10 bases lining up with TRBD2. The J segment lost 6 bases and the V segment lost 0 bases, leaving 8 bases of the junction unmatched. There are 17 residues in the CDR3. Germline V gives CDR1 MRHNA, CDR2 SNTAGT.

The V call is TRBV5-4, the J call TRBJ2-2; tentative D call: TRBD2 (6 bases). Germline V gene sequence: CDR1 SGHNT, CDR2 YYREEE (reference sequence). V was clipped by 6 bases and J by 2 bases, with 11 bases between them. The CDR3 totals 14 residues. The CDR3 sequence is CASNSGLNTGELFF. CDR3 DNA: TGTGCCAGCAACTCGGGACTCAACACCGGGGAGCTGTTTTTT.

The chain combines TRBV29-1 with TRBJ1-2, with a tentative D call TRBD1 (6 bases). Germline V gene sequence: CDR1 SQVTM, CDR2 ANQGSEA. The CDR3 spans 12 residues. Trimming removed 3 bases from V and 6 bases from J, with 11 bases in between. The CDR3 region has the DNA TGCAGCGTTGAGAGGGGGATCAATGGCTACACCTTC. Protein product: CSVERGINGYTF. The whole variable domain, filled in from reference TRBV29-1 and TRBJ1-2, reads SAVISQKPSRDICQRGTSLTIQCQVDSQVTMMFWYRQQPGQSLTLIATANQGSEATYESGFVIDKFPISRPNLTFSTLTVSNMSPEDSSIYLCSVERGINGYTFGSGTRLTVV.

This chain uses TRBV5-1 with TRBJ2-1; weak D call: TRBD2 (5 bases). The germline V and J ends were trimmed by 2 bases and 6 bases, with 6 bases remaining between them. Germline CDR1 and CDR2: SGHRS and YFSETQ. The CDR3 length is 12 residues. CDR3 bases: TGCGCCAGCAGCTTTGCGGGCAATGAGCAGTTCTTC. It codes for CASSFAGNEQFF.

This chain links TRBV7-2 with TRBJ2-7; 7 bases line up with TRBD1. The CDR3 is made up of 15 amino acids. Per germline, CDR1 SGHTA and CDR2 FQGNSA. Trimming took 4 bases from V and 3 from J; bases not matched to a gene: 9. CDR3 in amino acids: CASSSPDRAVYEQYF. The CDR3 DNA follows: TGTGCCAGCAGCTCGCCCGACAGGGCTGTCTACGAGCAGTACTTC.

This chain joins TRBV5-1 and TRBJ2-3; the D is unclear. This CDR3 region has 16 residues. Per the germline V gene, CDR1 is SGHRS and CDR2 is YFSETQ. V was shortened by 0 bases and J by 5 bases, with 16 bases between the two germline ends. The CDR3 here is CASSLGTVGLGDTQYF. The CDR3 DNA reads TGCGCCAGCAGCTTGGGTACAGTGGGGTTAGGAGATACGCAGTATTTT.

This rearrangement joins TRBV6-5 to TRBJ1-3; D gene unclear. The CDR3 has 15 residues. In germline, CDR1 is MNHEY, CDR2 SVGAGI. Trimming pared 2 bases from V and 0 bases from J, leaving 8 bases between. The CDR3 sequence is CASSYTALSGNTIYF. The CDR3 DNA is TGTGCCAGCAGTTACACAGCACTCTCTGGAAACACCATATATTTT.